This T cell receptor beta chain was recovered during a study of T cell responses to AZD1222 COVID-19 vaccine. Libraries were prepared by immunoSEQ multiplex PCR; TCRdb keeps only in-frame clonotypes and omits some of them. The sample yields 80,000 to 95,000 clones, 90% seen once. CDR1 LNHNV and CDR2 YYDKDF come from the germline V gene (reference sequence). Trimming shortened V by 1 base and J by 5 bases, and 11 bases separated the two germline ends. This CDR3 contains 15 residues. Of note for this clone: Its antigen is unknown.

Second-dose recipients at about 4 or about 12 weeks were treated as one pooled group. Study-level findings and limits: Reportedly, nearly half the spike-specific TCRs target unmutated variant regions.

The chain has TRBV15 and TRBJ1-4; D gene ambiguous. This receptor was taken from an adult who received the AZD1222 COVID-19 vaccine. The sample was peripheral blood, taken 28 days after the second AZD1222 dose. The CDR3 nucleotides read TGTGCCACCAGCAGAGGGGGAATACTAAATGAAAAACTGTTTTTT. It codes for CATSRGGILNEKLFF.